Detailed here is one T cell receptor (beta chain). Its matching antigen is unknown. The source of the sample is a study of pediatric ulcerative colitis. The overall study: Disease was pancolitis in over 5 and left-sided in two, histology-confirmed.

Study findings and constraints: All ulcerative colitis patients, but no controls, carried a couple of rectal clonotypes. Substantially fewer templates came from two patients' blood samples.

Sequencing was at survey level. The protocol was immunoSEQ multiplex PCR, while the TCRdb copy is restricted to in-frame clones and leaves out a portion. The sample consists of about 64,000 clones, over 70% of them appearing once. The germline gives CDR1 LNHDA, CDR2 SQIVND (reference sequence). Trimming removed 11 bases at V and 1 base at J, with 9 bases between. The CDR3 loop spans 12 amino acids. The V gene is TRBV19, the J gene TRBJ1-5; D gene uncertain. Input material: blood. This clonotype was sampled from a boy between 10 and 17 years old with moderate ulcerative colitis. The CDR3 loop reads CAAGFSNQPQHF. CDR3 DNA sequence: TGTGCCGCGGGTTTCAGCAATCAGCCCCAGCATTTT.